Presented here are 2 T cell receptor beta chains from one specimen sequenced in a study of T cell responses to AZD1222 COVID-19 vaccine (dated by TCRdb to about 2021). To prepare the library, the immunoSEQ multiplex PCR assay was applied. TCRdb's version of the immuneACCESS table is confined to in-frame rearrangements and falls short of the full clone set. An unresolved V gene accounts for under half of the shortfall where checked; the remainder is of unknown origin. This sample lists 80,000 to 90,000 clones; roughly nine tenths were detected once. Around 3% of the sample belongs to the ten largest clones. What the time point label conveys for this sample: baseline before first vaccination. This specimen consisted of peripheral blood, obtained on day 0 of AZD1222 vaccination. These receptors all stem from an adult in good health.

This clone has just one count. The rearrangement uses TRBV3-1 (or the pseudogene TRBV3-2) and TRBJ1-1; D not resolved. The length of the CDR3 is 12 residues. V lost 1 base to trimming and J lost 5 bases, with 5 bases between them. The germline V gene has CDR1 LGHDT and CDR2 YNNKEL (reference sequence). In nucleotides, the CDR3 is TGTGCCAGCAGCCAAGCGCGGACTGAAGCTTTCTTT. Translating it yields CASSQARTEAFF.

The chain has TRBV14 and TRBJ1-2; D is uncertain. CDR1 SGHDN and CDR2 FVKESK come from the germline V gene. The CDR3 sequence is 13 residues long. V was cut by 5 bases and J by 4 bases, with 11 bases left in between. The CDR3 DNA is TGTGCCAGCAGCATAATTTTGGGCTATGGCTACACCTTC. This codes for CASSIILGYGYTF. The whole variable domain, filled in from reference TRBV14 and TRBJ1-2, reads EAGVTQFPSHSVIEKGQTVTLRCDPISGHDNLYWYRRVMGKEIKFLLHFVKESKQDESGMPNNRFLAERTGGTYSTLKVQPAELEDSGVYFCASSIILGYGYTFGSGTRLTVV.